This is a list of T cell receptor beta chains from one sample in a study of T cells in localized non-small cell lung cancer. TCRdb's copy holds only in-frame clones and misses some; the assay was immunoSEQ multiplex PCR. Of tens of thousands of clones listed, about 80% are singletons. The sequences come from peripheral blood, collected before any cancer treatment. These receptors were obtained from a female donor of 60 years or more with stage II squamous cell lung carcinoma. Each CDR3 is given with its conserved first and last residue. D genes are given only for firm matches. The listing skips clone size in some rows; elsewhere it reads once, few, many or a size class.

j_call clone_size v_call d_call cdr3_aa cdr3_nt
TRBJ1-1 NA TRBV2 NA CASSEVRHTEAFF TGTGCCAGCAGTGAGGTGCGGCACACTGAAGCTTTCTTT
TRBJ1-2 NA TRBV19 NA CASSIRQAASNYGYTF TGTGCCAGTAGTATCAGACAGGCAGCATCTAACTATGGCTACACCTTC
TRBJ1-6 NA TRBV7-2 NA CASSYWGSGSPLHF TGTGCCAGCAGCTATTGGGGCAGCGGATCACCCCTCCACTTT
TRBJ1-3 NA TRBV19 NA CASTRDGSSGNTIYF TGTGCCAGTACCCGGGACGGGTCCTCTGGAAACACCATATATTTT
TRBJ1-2 once TRBV9 TRBD1 CASSVSTGEGGYTF TGTGCCAGCAGCGTATCCACAGGGGAGGGTGGCTACACCTTC
TRBJ2-2 once TRBV9 TRBD2 CASSPLAGGRHGELFF TGTGCCAGCAGCCCCTTAGCGGGGGGGCGTCACGGGGAGCTGTTTTTT
TRBJ2-7 NA TRBV7-3 TRBD1 CASSLRRGTGYEQYF TGTGCCAGCAGCTTAAGAAGGGGGACAGGCTACGAGCAGTACTTC
TRBJ2-1 NA TRBV18 TRBD1 CASSLGQGSEQFF TGTGCCAGCTCACTCGGACAGGGGTCTGAGCAGTTCTTC
TRBJ1-4 NA TRBV7-6 TRBD1 CASSLGGQGASGEKLFF TGTGCCAGCAGCTTAGGGGGACAGGGGGCGTCTGGTGAAAAACTGTTTTTT
TRBJ1-2 NA TRBV19 NA CASSIQAYGYTF TGTGCCAGTAGTATCCAGGCTTACGGCTACACCTTC
TRBJ1-1 NA TRBV5-1 NA CASSLEGNTEAFF TGCGCCAGCAGCTTGGAGGGGAACACTGAAGCTTTCTTT
TRBJ1-6 NA TRBV4-3 TRBD1 CASSYDRGNSPLHF TGCGCCAGCAGCTATGACAGGGGTAATTCACCCCTCCACTTT
TRBJ1-3 NA TRBV7-2 NA CASSLGGAGNTIYF TGTGCCAGCAGCTTAGGAGGGGCTGGAAACACCATATATTTT
TRBJ2-5 once TRBV4-1 TRBD2 CASSQESGGIKETQYF TGCGCCAGCAGCCAAGAGAGCGGGGGGATAAAAGAGACCCAGTACTTC
TRBJ1-2 NA TRBV5-6 TRBD1 CASSQNLVTTGDYGYTF TGTGCCAGCAGCCAAAATCTAGTAACAACAGGGGACTATGGCTACACCTTC
TRBJ2-1 NA TRBV6-4 TRBD1 CASSDSSSGGGEQFF TGTGCCAGCAGTGACAGTAGTTCAGGGGGCGGTGAGCAGTTCTTC
TRBJ1-2 few TRBV6-6 NA CASSPGDGYTF TGTGCCAGCAGTCCAGGAGATGGCTACACCTTC
TRBJ1-6 NA TRBV29-1 NA CSVEGSLNSPLHF TGCAGCGTTGAAGGTTCCCTAAATTCACCCCTCCACTTT
TRBJ2-3 NA TRBV4-2 NA CAAGSGGSTDTQYF TGTGCCGCTGGGAGCGGCGGGAGCACAGATACGCAGTATTTT
TRBJ2-1 NA TRBV9 TRBD1 CASSGTGTAYNEQFF TGTGCCAGCAGCGGAACCGGGACAGCCTACAATGAGCAGTTCTTC
TRBJ2-2 NA TRBV12-5 TRBD1 CASGFLGGHLLTAGELFF TGTGCTAGTGGTTTTTTAGGGGGCCATCTACTAACTGCCGGGGAGCTGTTTTTT
TRBJ1-1 NA TRBV19 NA CASSIGGALGTEAFF TGTGCCAGTAGTATAGGGGGGGCTCTCGGCACTGAAGCTTTCTTT
TRBJ1-5 few TRBV30 NA CAWSARLVDTQPQHF TGTGCCTGGAGCGCCCGGCTCGTGGATACGCAGCCCCAGCATTTT
TRBJ2-2 few TRBV18 TRBD1 CASSPRSGGNTGELFF TGTGCCAGCTCACCAAGGTCAGGGGGCAACACCGGGGAGCTGTTTTTT
TRBJ2-3 few TRBV6-5 NA CASSYSPGLGDTQYF TGTGCCAGCAGTTACTCGCCGGGTTTGGGCGATACGCAGTATTTT
TRBJ1-1 NA TRBV5-1 NA CASSLVGGLVEAFF TGCGCCAGCAGCTTGGTAGGGGGTTTGGTTGAAGCTTTCTTT
TRBJ2-3 NA TRBV10-2 TRBD1 CASSRTGGADTQCF TGCGCCAGCAGTCGGACAGGGGGCGCAGATACGCAGTGTTTT
TRBJ2-5 NA TRBV6-5 NA CASRPRTEMGTQYF TGTGCCAGCAGACCCCGGACAGAGATGGGAACCCAGTACTTC
TRBJ2-4 NA TRBV19 NA CASNGSGMLAKNIQYF TGTGCCAGTAACGGGTCTGGGATGCTAGCCAAAAACATTCAGTACTTC
TRBJ2-1 NA TRBV14 TRBD1 CASSQEQGLYNEQFF TGTGCCAGCAGCCAAGAACAGGGGCTATACAATGAGCAGTTCTTC
TRBJ1-1 NA TRBV7-2 TRBD1 CASSLDWDSEAFF TGTGCCAGCAGCTTAGATTGGGACAGTGAAGCTTTCTTT
TRBJ2-7 NA TRBV7-7 NA CASSRGETYEQYF TGTGCCAGCAGCCGCGGGGAGACCTACGAGCAGTACTTC
TRBJ1-1 NA TRBV5-1 TRBD1 CASRQGQGASDTEAFF TGCGCCAGCAGACAGGGACAGGGGGCATCGGACACTGAAGCTTTCTTT
TRBJ1-2 NA TRBV5-1 NA CASSVGTLVQGYTF TGCGCCAGCAGCGTGGGGACCTTGGTACAAGGCTACACCTTC
TRBJ2-1 NA TRBV4-2 TRBD2 CASSQGTSGGQNEQFF TGTGCCAGCAGCCAAGGTACTAGCGGGGGGCAGAATGAGCAGTTCTTC
TRBJ2-7 NA TRBV7-9 TRBD2 CASTSGGFHEQYF TGTGCCAGCACCTCCGGGGGGTTCCACGAGCAGTACTTC
TRBJ2-5 NA TRBV27 NA CASSLSKGPQETQYF TGTGCCAGCAGTTTATCAAAGGGACCCCAAGAGACCCAGTACTTC
TRBJ2-2 NA TRBV6-1 TRBD1 CASNGQGDTGELFF TGTGCCAGCAACGGACAGGGAGACACCGGGGAGCTGTTTTTT
TRBJ1-4 once TRBV6-1 TRBD1 CASRGQGSEKLFF TGTGCCAGCAGAGGACAGGGAAGTGAAAAACTGTTTTTT
TRBJ1-4 once TRBV19 TRBD1 CASSPLRQGGGKLFF TGTGCCAGTAGTCCCCTTCGACAGGGTGGGGGAAAACTGTTTTTT
TRBJ1-2 NA TRBV5-6 TRBD1 CASSLGTGGKPYTF TGTGCCAGCAGCCTGGGGACAGGAGGGAAACCCTACACCTTC
TRBJ2-1 NA TRBV2 NA CASSPGILNEQFF TGTGCCAGCAGCCCCGGGATTCTCAATGAGCAGTTCTTC
TRBJ2-3 NA TRBV6-5 NA CASRGRGRTDTQYF TGTGCCAGCAGGGGAAGGGGCAGGACAGATACGCAGTATTTT
TRBJ2-7 NA TRBV6-6 NA CASSLDRWSYEQYF TGTGCCAGCAGCCTCGACAGGTGGTCCTACGAGCAGTACTTC
TRBJ1-4 NA TRBV2 NA CASNRKVNEKLFF TGTGCCAGCAACAGAAAAGTTAATGAAAAACTGTTTTTT
TRBJ1-5 once TRBV30 TRBD1 CAWSARQGGGYSNQPQHF TGTGCCTGGAGTGCCAGACAGGGCGGTGGGTATAGCAATCAGCCCCAGCATTTT
TRBJ1-3 once TRBV5-1 NA CASSLDLSGNTIYF TGCGCCAGCAGCTTGGATCTCTCTGGAAACACCATATATTTT
TRBJ2-7 NA TRBV6-5 TRBD1 CASSLQGNPSYEQYF TGTGCCAGCAGTTTACAGGGGAACCCCAGCTACGAGCAGTACTTC
TRBJ1-4 NA TRBV30 NA CAWRRGSNEKLFF TGTGCCTGGAGACGAGGGAGTAATGAAAAACTGTTTTTT
TRBJ2-7 once TRBV6-1 NA CASTQQGGYEQYF TGTGCCAGCACCCAACAAGGCGGCTACGAGCAGTACTTC
TRBJ2-1 NA TRBV11-2 TRBD2 CASSFVVSSGDNEQFF TGTGCCAGCAGCTTTGTTGTATCTAGCGGGGACAATGAGCAGTTCTTC
TRBJ1-1 once TRBV5-1 NA CASSPDVGQNTEAFF TGCGCCAGCAGCCCGGATGTGGGACAGAACACTGAAGCTTTCTTT
TRBJ1-5 NA TRBV6-1 TRBD1 CASSAYRGHQPQHF TGTGCCAGCAGTGCCTACAGGGGTCACCAGCCCCAGCATTTT
TRBJ2-3 NA TRBV28 NA CASRPRGLGDTQYF TGTGCCAGCAGACCTCGGGGTTTAGGAGATACGCAGTATTTT
TRBJ1-1 NA TRBV18 TRBD1 CASSPNTGTDNTEAFF TGTGCCAGCTCACCTAATACCGGGACAGATAACACTGAAGCTTTCTTT
TRBJ1-1 NA TRBV7-2 NA CASSLGGVPPEAFF TGTGCCAGCAGCTTAGGTGGGGTCCCCCCTGAAGCTTTCTTT
TRBJ1-1 once TRBV25-1 NA CASSEQGTYTEAFF TGTGCCAGCAGTGAACAGGGAACGTACACTGAAGCTTTCTTT
TRBJ2-1 NA TRBV7-2 NA CASSLKGPSYNEQFF TGTGCCAGCAGCTTAAAGGGGCCCTCCTACAATGAGCAGTTCTTC
TRBJ1-5 NA TRBV7-2 NA CASSPYNQPQHF TGTGCCAGCAGCCCATACAATCAGCCCCAGCATTTT
TRBJ2-7 NA TRBV9 TRBD2 CASGGTHEQYF TGTGCTTCGGGGGGTACCCACGAGCAGTACTTC